This is a list of T cell receptor beta chains from one sample in a study of T cells in Graves' hyperthyroidism and ophthalmopathy. TCRdb itself ran the multiplex PCR reads through MiXCR, one entry per CDR3 protein. The data hold hundreds of thousands of distinct CDR3 sequences, with 13% to 15% observed a single time. The sequenced sample was blood. The receptors were sampled from a woman younger than 30 with Graves' hyperthyroidism. Both conserved end residues are part of each CDR3. A D gene is named only where the DNA matches it firmly. Clone size is given for some rows only: seen once, a few or many times, or a class if the clone is expanded.

many	TRBV13	-	TRBJ1-2	TGTGCCAGCAGCTTAATGGGGGCCAACTATGGCTACACCTTC	CASSLMGANYGYTF
few	TRBV5-1	-	TRBJ1-5	TGCGCCAGCAGCTTGGCCGGTGGGGACAATCAGCCCCAGCATTTT	CASSLAGGDNQPQHF
-	TRBV12-3/TRBV12-4	TRBD2	TRBJ2-7	TGTGCCAGCAGTTTAGGGACTAGCGAACAGTACTTC	CASSLGTSEQYF
few	TRBV25-1	-	TRBJ2-3	TGTGCCAGCAGTGAGTGGGTAGGGGCGCGGGATACGCAGTATTTT	CASSEWVGARDTQYF
-	TRBV24-1	TRBD1	TRBJ1-4	TGTGCCACCAGTGATCGAGGACAGGGAAATGAAAAACTGTTTTTT	CATSDRGQGNEKLFF
-	TRBV12-3/TRBV12-4	-	TRBJ2-1	TGTGCCAGCAGTGCGCCGGAGGGTGGCCACAATGAGCAGTTCTTC	CASSAPEGGHNEQFF
many	TRBV27	-	TRBJ2-3	TGTGCCAGCAGTTTATCGATATTGAGGACAGACACCGCGATGCATACGCAGTATTTT	CASSLSILRTDTAMHTQYF
-	TRBV6-1	-	TRBJ1-1	TGTGCCAGCAGTGATGGGGCAACAGGGACTCACACTGAAGCTTTCTTT	CASSDGATGTHTEAFF
-	TRBV7-9	TRBD2	TRBJ2-2	TGTGCCAGCAGCCCCATGGGGACGGGAGGCCCGAACACCGGGGAGCTGTTTTTT	CASSPMGTGGPNTGELFF
-	TRBV9	TRBD1	TRBJ2-7	TGTGCCAGCAGCTCAAATACAGGGGCTTCGGGAGAGCAGTACTTC	CASSSNTGASGEQYF
many	TRBV11-2	TRBD2	TRBJ2-1	TGTGCCAGCAGCTTAGGGGGACTAGCGGGATCGGAGGAGCAGTTCTTC	CASSLGGLAGSEEQFF
many	TRBV11-3	-	TRBJ1-4	TGTGCCAGCAGCTTAGAAAGGGGAAAACTGTTTTTT	CASSLERGKLFF
once	TRBV6-1	-	TRBJ2-5	TGTGCCAGCCACCCTGTGGAGGGCTTGGAGACCCAGTACTTC	CASHPVEGLETQYF
few	TRBV4-1	-	TRBJ1-1	TGCGCCAGCTCGTCGGGTTACGCTGAAGCTTTCTTT	CASSSGYAEAFF
few	TRBV7-3	-	TRBJ2-1	TGTGCCAGCAGCTTAGGGTCGCGGGGGCATGAGCAGTTCTTC	CASSLGSRGHEQFF
many	TRBV12-3/TRBV12-4	-	TRBJ1-5	TGTGCCAGCAGTTTACAGGACAGTAGTCAGCCCCAGCATTTT	CASSLQDSSQPQHF
-	TRBV30	TRBD1	TRBJ1-2	TGTGCCTGGAGTGGGGACAGGGGATACGGCTACACCTTC	CAWSGDRGYGYTF
-	TRBV5-1	-	TRBJ1-1	TGCGCCAGCAGGCCGCCCGGGGGCGCGACCATGAACACTGAAGCTTTCTTT	CASRPPGGATMNTEAFF
few	TRBV6-2/TRBV6-3	-	TRBJ1-1	TGTGCCACCGGGTGGGGAATGACTGAAGCTTTCTTT	CATGWGMTEAFF
many	TRBV7-9	-	TRBJ2-7	TGTGCCAGCAGCTTAGCGGGGGGACCGCCTAGAGGGATGTCCTACGAGCAGTACTTC	CASSLAGGPPRGMSYEQYF
few	TRBV7-7	TRBD2	TRBJ2-1	TGTGCTAGCAGCTTAAACCTAGCGGGAGAGGCCTACAATGAGCAGTTCTTC	CASSLNLAGEAYNEQFF
many	TRBV30	-	TRBJ1-5	TGTGCCTGGAATTTAAGGAAAAATCAGCCCCAGCATTTT	CAWNLRKNQPQHF
many	TRBV27	-	TRBJ2-7	TGTGCCAGCAGTTACGCGGGACTCTTAACCTACGAGCAGTACTTC	CASSYAGLLTYEQYF
-	TRBV19	-	TRBJ1-5	TGTGCCAGTAGTACCCTTGGGACACAGAAGCCCCAGCATTTT	CASSTLGTQKPQHF
many	TRBV13	TRBD2	TRBJ2-5	TGTGCCAGCAGCTCCACCGGGAGGCCGCCCACCCAGTACTTC	CASSSTGRPPTQYF
many	TRBV2	TRBD1	TRBJ2-1	TGTGCCAGCAGGGGACAGTACAATGAGCAGTTCTTC	CASRGQYNEQFF
many	TRBV6-1	-	TRBJ2-7	TGTGCCAGCAGATTCTACCTCCGGGGCGGCAACTACGAGCAGTACTTC	CASRFYLRGGNYEQYF
-	TRBV6-1	-	TRBJ1-5	TGTGCCAGGAACATCCGGGACAGCAATCAGCCCCAGCATTTT	CARNIRDSNQPQHF
many	TRBV6-5	-	TRBJ1-1	TGTGCCAGCAGTTACATGGGACTGAGTGAAATGAACACTGAAGCTTTCTTT	CASSYMGLSEMNTEAFF
few	TRBV10-3	TRBD1	TRBJ1-1	TGTGCCATCAGTGAAGGGGCAGGGGGCACTGAAGCTTTCTTT	CAISEGAGGTEAFF
-	TRBV7-9	TRBD1	TRBJ2-2	TGTGCCAGCAGCTTTGCACAGGGGTCCGGGGAGCTGTTTTTT	CASSFAQGSGELFF
-	TRBV24-1	-	TRBJ2-2	TGTGCCACCAGTGATATGGGGGGCTTGACCGGGGAGCTGTTTTTT	CATSDMGGLTGELFF
-	TRBV20-1	TRBD2	TRBJ2-7	TGCAGTGCTAGAGATTCCCGGAGCGGGAGATCGGGCGAGCAGTACTTC	CSARDSRSGRSGEQYF
many	TRBV11-2	TRBD2	TRBJ2-1	TGTGCCAGCAGCTTAGATCACCTAGCGGGAGTGCAGCAGTTCTTC	CASSLDHLAGVQQFF
few	TRBV7-2	-	TRBJ2-3	TGTGCCAGCAGCGTCACGGGTCCTTCCACAGATACGCAGTATTTT	CASSVTGPSTDTQYF
many	TRBV2	-	TRBJ2-7	TGTGCCAGCAGGGCCCTGGGGCTCTCGGAGCAGTACTTC	CASRALGLSEQYF
many	TRBV2	-	TRBJ2-7	TGTGCCAGCATAGGGCCTGCTAGGAGCGAGCAGTACTTC	CASIGPARSEQYF
many	TRBV11-2	-	TRBJ2-5	TGTGCCAGCAGCTCGCCTACGGAGACCCAGTACTTC	CASSSPTETQYF
many	TRBV7-9	-	TRBJ2-7	TGTGCCAGCATCGACGGGAGCTCCTACGAGCAGTACTTC	CASIDGSSYEQYF
many	TRBV3-1	-	TRBJ2-1	TGTGCCAGCAGCCAGGGGGCGAAGCAGTTCTTC	CASSQGAKQFF
many	TRBV24-1	TRBD2	TRBJ2-3	TGTGCCACGCGGGGGAACGGACGGCTCAGCACAGATACGCAGTATTTT	CATRGNGRLSTDTQYF
-	TRBV5-1	TRBD1	TRBJ2-7	TGCGCCAGCAGGACAGGGACAGGGTATTACGTGCAGTACTTC	CASRTGTGYYVQYF
-	TRBV20-1	TRBD2	TRBJ2-1	TGCAGTGCAATTCCCGGGACTAGCGGGAGGAGACCCTACAATGAGCAGTTCTTC	CSAIPGTSGRRPYNEQFF
few	TRBV7-2	-	TRBJ1-5	TGTGCCAGCAGCTCATCTAGACAGAATCAGCCCCAGCATTTT	CASSSSRQNQPQHF
many	TRBV2	-	TRBJ1-2	TGTGCCAGCAGTGATGGACATATCTATGGCTACACCTTC	CASSDGHIYGYTF
many	TRBV9	TRBD2	TRBJ2-7	TGTGCCAGCAGCGCTAGCGGAGGGCCGTCCTACGAGCAGTACTTC	CASSASGGPSYEQYF